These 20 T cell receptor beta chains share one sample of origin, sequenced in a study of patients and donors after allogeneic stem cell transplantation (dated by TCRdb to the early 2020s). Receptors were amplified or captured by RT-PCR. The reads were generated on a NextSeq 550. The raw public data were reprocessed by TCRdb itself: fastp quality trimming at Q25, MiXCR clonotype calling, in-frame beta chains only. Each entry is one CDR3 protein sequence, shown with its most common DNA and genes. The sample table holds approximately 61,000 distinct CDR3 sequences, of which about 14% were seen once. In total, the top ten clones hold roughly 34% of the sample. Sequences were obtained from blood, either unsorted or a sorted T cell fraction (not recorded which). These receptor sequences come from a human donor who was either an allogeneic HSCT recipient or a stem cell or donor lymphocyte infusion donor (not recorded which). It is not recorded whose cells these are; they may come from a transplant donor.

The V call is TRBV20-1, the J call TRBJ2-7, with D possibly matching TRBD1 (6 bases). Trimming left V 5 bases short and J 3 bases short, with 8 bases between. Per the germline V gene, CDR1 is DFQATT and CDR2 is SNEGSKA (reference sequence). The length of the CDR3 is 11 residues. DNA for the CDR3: TGCAGTGCTTCGGACAGCTACGAGCAGTACTTC. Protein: CSASDSYEQYF.

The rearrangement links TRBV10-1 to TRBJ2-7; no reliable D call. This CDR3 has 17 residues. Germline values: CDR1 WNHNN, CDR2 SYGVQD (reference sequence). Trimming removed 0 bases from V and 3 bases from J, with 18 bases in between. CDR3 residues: CASSESGPRRPLYEQYF. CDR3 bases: TGCGCCAGCAGTGAGTCCGGTCCCAGGAGACCCCTCTACGAGCAGTACTTC.

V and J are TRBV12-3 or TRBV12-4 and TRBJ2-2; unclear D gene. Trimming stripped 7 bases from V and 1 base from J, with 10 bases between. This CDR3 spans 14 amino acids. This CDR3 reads CASTLLVNTGELFF. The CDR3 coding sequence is TGTGCCAGCACCCTCCTGGTGAACACCGGGGAGCTGTTTTTT.

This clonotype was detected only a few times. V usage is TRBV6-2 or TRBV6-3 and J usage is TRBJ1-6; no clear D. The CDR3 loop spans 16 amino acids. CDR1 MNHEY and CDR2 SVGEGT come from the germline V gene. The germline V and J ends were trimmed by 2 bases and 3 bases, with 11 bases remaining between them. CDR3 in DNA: TGTGCCAGCAGTTACGAAGGCCGCCTCTATAATTCACCCCTCCACTTT. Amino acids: CASSYEGRLYNSPLHF.

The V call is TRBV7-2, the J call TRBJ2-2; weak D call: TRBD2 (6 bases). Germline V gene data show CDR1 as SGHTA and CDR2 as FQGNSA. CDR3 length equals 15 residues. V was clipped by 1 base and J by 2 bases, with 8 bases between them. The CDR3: CASSLVAGNTGELFF. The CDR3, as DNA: TGTGCCAGCAGCTTAGTGGCGGGAAACACCGGGGAGCTGTTTTTT. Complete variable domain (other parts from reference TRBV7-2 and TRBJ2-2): GAGVSQSPSNKVTEKGKDVELRCDPISGHTALYWYRQSLGQGLEFLIYFQGNSAPDKSGLPSDRFSAERTGGSVSTLTIQRTQQEDSAVYLCASSLVAGNTGELFFGEGSRLTVL.

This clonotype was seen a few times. CDR3 region: CASSLLSGTTGAYEQYF. The DNA of the CDR3 is TGTGCCAGCAGTCTTCTGTCCGGGACCACGGGGGCCTACGAGCAGTACTTC. The J gene is TRBJ2-7, the V gene TRBV27, with a tentative D call TRBD2 (6 bases). The CDR3 is made up of 17 amino acids. V dropped 5 bases and J dropped 2 bases, with 22 bases sitting between them. Germline CDR1 and CDR2: MNHEY and SMNVEV (reference sequence).

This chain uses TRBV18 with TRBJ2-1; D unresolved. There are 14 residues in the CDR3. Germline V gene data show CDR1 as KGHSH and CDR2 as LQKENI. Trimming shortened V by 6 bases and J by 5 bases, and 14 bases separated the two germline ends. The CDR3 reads CASSTELANNEQFF. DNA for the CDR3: TGTGCCAGCTCTACAGAGCTCGCCAACAATGAGCAGTTCTTC.

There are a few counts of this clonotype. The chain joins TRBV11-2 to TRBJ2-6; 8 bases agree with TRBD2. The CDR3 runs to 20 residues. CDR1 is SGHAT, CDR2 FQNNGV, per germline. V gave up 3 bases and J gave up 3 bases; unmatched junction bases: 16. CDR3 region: CASSFGPPFAGGSGANVLTF. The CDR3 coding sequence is TGTGCCAGCAGCTTCGGGCCCCCCTTTGCGGGAGGTAGTGGGGCCAACGTCCTGACTTTC.

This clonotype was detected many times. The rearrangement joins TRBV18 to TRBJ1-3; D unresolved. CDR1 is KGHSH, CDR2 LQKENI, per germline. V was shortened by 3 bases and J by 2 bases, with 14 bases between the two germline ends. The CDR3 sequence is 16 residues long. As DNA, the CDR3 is TGTGCCAGCTCACCGGGCCCCTCGTCCCCTGGAAACACCATATATTTT. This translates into CASSPGPSSPGNTIYF.

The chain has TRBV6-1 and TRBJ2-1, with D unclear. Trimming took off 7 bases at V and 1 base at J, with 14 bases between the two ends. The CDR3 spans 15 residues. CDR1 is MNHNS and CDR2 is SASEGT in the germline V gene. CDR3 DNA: TGTGCCAGCAAGTCCCGTAAGGGTTCCTACAATGAGCAGTTCTTC. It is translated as CASKSRKGSYNEQFF.

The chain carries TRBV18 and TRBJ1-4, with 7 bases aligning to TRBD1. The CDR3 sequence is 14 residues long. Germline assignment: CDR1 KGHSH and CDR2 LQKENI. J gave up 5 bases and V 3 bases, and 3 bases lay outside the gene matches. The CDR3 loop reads CASSPGTENEKLFF. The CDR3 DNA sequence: TGTGCCAGCTCACCCGGGACAGAGAATGAAAAACTGTTTTTT.

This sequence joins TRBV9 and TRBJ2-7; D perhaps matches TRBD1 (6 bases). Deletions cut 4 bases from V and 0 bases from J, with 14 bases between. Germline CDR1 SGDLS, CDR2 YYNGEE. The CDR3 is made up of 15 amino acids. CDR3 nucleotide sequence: TGTGCCAGCAGCCCCACGACAGGTAGCTCCTACGAGCAGTACTTC. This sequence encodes CASSPTTGSSYEQYF.

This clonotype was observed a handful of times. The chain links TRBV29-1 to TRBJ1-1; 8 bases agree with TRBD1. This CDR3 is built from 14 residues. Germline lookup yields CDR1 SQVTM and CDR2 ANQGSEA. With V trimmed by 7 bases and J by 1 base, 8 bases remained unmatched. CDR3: CSAQGQGENTEAFF. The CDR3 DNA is TGCAGCGCCCAAGGACAGGGTGAGAACACTGAAGCTTTCTTT.

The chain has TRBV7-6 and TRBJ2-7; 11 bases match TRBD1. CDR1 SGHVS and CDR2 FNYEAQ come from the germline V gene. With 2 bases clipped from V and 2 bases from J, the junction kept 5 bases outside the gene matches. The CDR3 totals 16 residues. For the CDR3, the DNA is TGTGCCAGCAGCTTAAACTCGGGACAGGGGGCCTACGAGCAGTACTTC. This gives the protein CASSLNSGQGAYEQYF. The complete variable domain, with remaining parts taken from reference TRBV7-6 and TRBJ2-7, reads GAGVSQSPRYKVTKRGQDVALRCDPISGHVSLYWYRQALGQGPEFLTYFNYEAQQDKSGLPNDRFSAERPEGSISTLTIQRTEQRDSAMYRCASSLNSGQGAYEQYFGPGTRLTVT.

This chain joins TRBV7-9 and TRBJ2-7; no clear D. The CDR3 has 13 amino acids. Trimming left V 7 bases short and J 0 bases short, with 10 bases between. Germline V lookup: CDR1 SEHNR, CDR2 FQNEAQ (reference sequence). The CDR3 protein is CASTETLSYEQYF. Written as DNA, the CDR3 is TGTGCCAGCACCGAGACCCTCTCCTACGAGCAGTACTTC.

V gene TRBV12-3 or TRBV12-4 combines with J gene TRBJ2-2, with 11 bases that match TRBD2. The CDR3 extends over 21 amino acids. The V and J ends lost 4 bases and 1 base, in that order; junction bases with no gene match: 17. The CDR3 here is CASSSYRRGLAARGNTGELFF. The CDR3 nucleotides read TGTGCCAGCAGTTCCTACCGCCGGGGACTAGCGGCTAGGGGGAACACCGGGGAGCTGTTTTTT.

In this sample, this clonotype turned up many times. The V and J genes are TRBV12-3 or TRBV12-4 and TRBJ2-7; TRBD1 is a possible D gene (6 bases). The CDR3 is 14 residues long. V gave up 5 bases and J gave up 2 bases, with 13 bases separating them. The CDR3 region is CASSPPTGTYEQYF. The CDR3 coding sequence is TGTGCCAGCAGTCCTCCCACAGGGACCTACGAGCAGTACTTC.

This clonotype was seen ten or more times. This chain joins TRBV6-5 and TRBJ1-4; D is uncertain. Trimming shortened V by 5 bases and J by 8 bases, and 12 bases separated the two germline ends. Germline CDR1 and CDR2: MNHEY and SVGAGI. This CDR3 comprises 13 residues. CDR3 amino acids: CASSDGVREKLFF. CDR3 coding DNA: TGTGCCAGCAGTGACGGGGTCAGGGAAAAACTGTTTTTT.

CDR3 protein: CASSPGTGGMKNTEAFF. In DNA, the CDR3 is TGTGCCAGCAGCCCCGGGACAGGGGGCATGAAGAACACTGAAGCTTTCTTT. J is TRBJ1-1 and V is TRBV7-9; 12 bases are a match to TRBD1. The germline CDR1 and CDR2 sequences are SEHNR and FQNEAQ (reference sequence). This CDR3 comprises 17 residues. V lost 5 bases and J lost 1; bases outside the gene matches: 8.

CDR3 loop: CATSDLDYEQYF. The CDR3 coding sequence is TGTGCCACCAGTGATTTGGACTACGAGCAGTACTTC. The V and J genes are TRBV24-1 and TRBJ2-7; no firm D call. The CDR3 totals 12 residues. The ends were cut back, 0 bases at V and 3 bases at J, with 2 bases in the middle. Germline loops: CDR1 KGHDR, CDR2 SFDVKD.